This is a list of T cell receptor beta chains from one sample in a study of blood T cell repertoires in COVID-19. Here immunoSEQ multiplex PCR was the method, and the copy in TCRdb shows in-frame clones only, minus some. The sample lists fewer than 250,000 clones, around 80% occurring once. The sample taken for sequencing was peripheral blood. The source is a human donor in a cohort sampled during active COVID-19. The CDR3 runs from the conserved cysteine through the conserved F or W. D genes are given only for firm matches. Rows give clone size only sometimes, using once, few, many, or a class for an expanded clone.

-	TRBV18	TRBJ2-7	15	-	CASSPTPPGGYEQYF	TGTGCCAGCTCACCAACACCTCCCGGGGGTTACGAGCAGTACTTC
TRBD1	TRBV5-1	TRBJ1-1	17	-	CASSLEAGGASVPEAFF	TGCGCCAGCAGCTTGGAGGCAGGGGGCGCTTCGGTCCCTGAAGCTTTCTTT
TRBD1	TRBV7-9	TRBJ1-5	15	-	CASSLGGQGSQPQHF	TGTGCCAGCAGCTTAGGGGGACAGGGCTCTCAGCCCCAGCATTTT
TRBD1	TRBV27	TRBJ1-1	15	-	CASSPDPGGATEAFF	TGTGCCAGCAGTCCAGACCCAGGGGGCGCGACTGAAGCTTTCTTT
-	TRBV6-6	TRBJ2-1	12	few	CASCGQHNEQFF	TGTGCCAGCTGTGGACAGCACAATGAGCAGTTCTTC
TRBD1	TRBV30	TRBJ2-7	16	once	CAWSVPRTGASYEQYF	TGTGCCTGGAGTGTACCGAGGACAGGGGCATCCTACGAGCAGTACTTC
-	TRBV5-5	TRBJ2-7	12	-	CASSYPPGEQYF	TGTGCCAGCAGCTACCCGCCCGGGGAGCAGTACTTC
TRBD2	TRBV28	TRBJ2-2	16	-	CASSSPGTRDTGELFF	TGTGCCAGCAGCTCCCCCGGGACTAGAGACACCGGGGAGCTGTTTTTT
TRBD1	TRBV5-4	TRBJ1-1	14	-	CASTPQGMNTEAFF	TGTGCCAGCACCCCACAGGGGATGAACACTGAAGCTTTCTTT
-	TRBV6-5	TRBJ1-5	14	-	CASIEDYSNQPQHF	TGTGCCAGCATCGAGGACTATAGCAATCAGCCCCAGCATTTT
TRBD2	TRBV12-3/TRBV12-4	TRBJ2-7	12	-	CASSSGRYEQYF	TGTGCCAGCAGTTCCGGGAGGTACGAGCAGTACTTC
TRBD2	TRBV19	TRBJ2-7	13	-	CASSMRGGYEQYF	TGTGCCAGTAGTATGCGGGGGGGCTACGAGCAGTACTTC
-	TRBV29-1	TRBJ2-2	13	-	CSAVKRNTGELFF	TGCAGCGCAGTCAAGAGGAACACCGGGGAGCTGTTTTTT
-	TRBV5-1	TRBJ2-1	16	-	CASSLDPSSPGNEQFF	TGCGCCAGCAGCTTGGACCCCTCCAGCCCAGGGAATGAGCAGTTCTTC
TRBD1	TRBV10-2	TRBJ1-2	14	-	CASSAGTGAYGYTF	TGCGCCAGCAGCGCCGGGACAGGGGCATATGGCTACACCTTC
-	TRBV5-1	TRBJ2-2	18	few	CASSLPNKRTANTGELFF	TGCGCCAGCAGCTTGCCCAACAAAAGGACAGCGAACACCGGGGAGCTGTTTTTT
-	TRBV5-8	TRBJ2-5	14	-	CARFFQVGQETQYF	TGTGCCAGGTTCTTCCAGGTTGGCCAAGAGACCCAGTACTTC
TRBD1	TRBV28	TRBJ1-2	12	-	CASSWDRHGYTF	TGTGCCAGCAGTTGGGACAGGCATGGCTACACCTTC
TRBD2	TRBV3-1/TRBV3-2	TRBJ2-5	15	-	CASSLSGGPQETQYF	TGTGCCAGCAGCCTTAGCGGGGGCCCCCAAGAGACCCAGTACTTC
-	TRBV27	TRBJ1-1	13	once	CASSLSGDTEAFF	TGTGCCAGCAGTTTAAGCGGGGACACTGAAGCTTTCTTT
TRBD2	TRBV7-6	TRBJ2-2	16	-	CASSLGIAGNTGELFF	TGTGCCAGCAGCTTAGGAATAGCGGGTAATACCGGGGAGCTGTTTTTT
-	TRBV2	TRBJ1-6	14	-	CASRGGEFNSPLHF	TGTGCCAGCAGGGGGGGGGAATTTAATTCACCCCTCCACTTT
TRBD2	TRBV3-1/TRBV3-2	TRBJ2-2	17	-	CASSERTSGRRTGELFF	TGTGCCAGCAGCGAAAGGACTAGCGGGCGCCGCACCGGGGAGCTGTTTTTT
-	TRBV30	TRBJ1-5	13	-	CVIRRHDGQPQHF	TGTGTTATAAGGAGGCATGACGGACAGCCCCAGCATTTT
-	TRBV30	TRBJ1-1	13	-	CAWSPQTNTEAFF	TGTGCCTGGAGCCCCCAGACTAACACTGAAGCTTTCTTT
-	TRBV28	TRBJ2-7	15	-	CASSSHSERIYEQYF	TGTGCCAGCAGTTCCCATTCCGAGAGAATCTACGAGCAGTACTTC
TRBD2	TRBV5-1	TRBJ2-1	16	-	CASSLRRSGGGNEQFF	TGCGCCAGCAGCTTGAGGCGGAGCGGGGGGGGCAATGAGCAGTTCTTC
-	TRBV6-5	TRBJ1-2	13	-	CASSYPDTEGYTF	TGTGCCAGCAGTTACCCGGACACGGAGGGCTACACCTTC
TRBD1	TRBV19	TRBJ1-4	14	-	CASSSRGLSEKLFF	TGTGCCAGTAGTTCCAGGGGGCTCAGTGAAAAACTGTTTTTT
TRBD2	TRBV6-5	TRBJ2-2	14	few	CASRRGGESGELFF	TGTGCCAGCAGGAGGGGAGGGGAGAGCGGGGAGCTGTTTTTT
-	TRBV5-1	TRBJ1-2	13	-	CASSLAAVYGYTF	TGCGCCAGCAGCTTGGCCGCGGTATATGGCTACACCTTC
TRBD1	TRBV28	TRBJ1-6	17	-	CASSSQGARFRNSPLHF	TGTGCCAGCAGTTCGCAGGGGGCACGGTTTAGGAATTCACCCCTCCACTTT
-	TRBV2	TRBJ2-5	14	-	CASSEELVTETQYF	TGTGCCAGCAGTGAGGAACTAGTGACAGAGACCCAGTACTTC
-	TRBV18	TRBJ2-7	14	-	CASSPRQQNYEQYF	TGTGCCAGCTCCCCGAGACAACAAAACTACGAGCAGTACTTC
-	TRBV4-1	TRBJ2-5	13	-	CASHLRLQETQYF	TGCGCCTCCCACCTAAGACTCCAAGAGACCCAGTACTTC
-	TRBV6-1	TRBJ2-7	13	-	CASSELGAVEQYF	TGTGCCAGCAGTGAATTGGGGGCAGTCGAGCAGTACTTC
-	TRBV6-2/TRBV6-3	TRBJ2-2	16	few	CASSFRLPIVAGELFF	TGTGCCAGCAGTTTCAGGCTCCCTATTGTCGCCGGGGAGCTGTTTTTT
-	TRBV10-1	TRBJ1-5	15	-	CASSEGGKSNQPQHF	TGCGCCAGCAGTGAGGGGGGGAAGAGCAATCAGCCCCAGCATTTT
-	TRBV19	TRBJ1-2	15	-	CASSRGQRAPNGYTF	TGTGCCAGTAGTAGGGGGCAAAGGGCCCCCAATGGCTACACCTTC